This T cell receptor (beta chain) was recovered during a study of regulatory dendritic cells for organ transplantation. Study at large: On day 6, the dendritic cells were exposed to LPS.

Libraries were prepared by immunoSEQ multiplex PCR; TCRdb keeps only in-frame clonotypes and omits some of them. The sample has about 20,000 clones; less than 80% are singletons. This CDR3 has 15 amino acids. Germline V gives CDR1 MDHEN, CDR2 SYDVKM. The trim removed 6 bases at V and 6 bases at J, leaving 6 bases unmatched. The study's findings and limits: Memory T cells were less diverse than naive, with memory CD8+ most oligoclonal. Alloreactive memory CD8+ T cell pools varied considerably between individuals.

Allogeneic regulatory or mature dendritic cells were co-cultured for 5 days with CFSE-labeled sorted T cells at 1:10. CD4+ or CD8+ T cells were sorted as naive CD45RA+ or memory CD45RO+. Turning to this clone: Its antigen is undetermined.

The genes are TRBV28 and TRBJ2-3; 13 positions agree with TRBD2. Specimen: memory CD4+ T cells from blood cultured with regulatory dendritic cells. Subset denoted: CD45RO+ memory T cells. The TCR was taken from a human donor in good health. The CDR3 here is CASRTSGRAVDTQYF. CDR3 bases: TGTGCCAGCAGAACTAGCGGGAGGGCCGTGGATACGCAGTATTTT. Using reference TRBV28 and TRBJ2-3 for the parts outside the CDR3, the full variable domain is DVKVTQSSRYLVKRTGEKVFLECVQDMDHENMFWYRQDPGLGLRLIYFSYDVKMKEKGDIPEGYSVSREKKERFSLILESASTNQTSMYLCASRTSGRAVDTQYFGPGTRLTVL.